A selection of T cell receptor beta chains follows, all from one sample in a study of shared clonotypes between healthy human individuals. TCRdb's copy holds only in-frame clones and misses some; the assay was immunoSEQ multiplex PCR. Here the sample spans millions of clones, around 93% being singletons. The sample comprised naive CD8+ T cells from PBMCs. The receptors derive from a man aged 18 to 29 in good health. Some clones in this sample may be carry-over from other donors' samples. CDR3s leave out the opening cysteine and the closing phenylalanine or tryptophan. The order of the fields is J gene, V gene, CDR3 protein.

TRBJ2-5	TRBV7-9	ASSLRRGLAEETQY
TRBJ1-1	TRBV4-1	ASSQAQGSTAEAF
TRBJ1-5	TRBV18	ASSPRDSGQPQH
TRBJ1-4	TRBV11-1	ASSTRQGADNEKLF
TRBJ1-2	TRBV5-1	ASSLVPRQGANYGYT
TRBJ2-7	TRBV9	ASSSKRTSATYEQY
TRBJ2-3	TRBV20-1	SAVPDTQY
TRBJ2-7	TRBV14	ASSPMGNSYEQY
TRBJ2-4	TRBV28	ASSLFRAAAKNIQY
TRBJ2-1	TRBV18	ASSRQSSGRGLIYNEQF
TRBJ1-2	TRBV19	ASSRRPEVAAPHGYT
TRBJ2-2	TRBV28	ASSFMAAETGGELF
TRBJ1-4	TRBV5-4	ASSSGGGHPEEKLF
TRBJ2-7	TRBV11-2	ASSLGLYEQY
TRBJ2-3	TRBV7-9	ASSLVVPADTQY
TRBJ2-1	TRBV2	ASLDRPSSYNEQF
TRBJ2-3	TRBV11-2	ASSMPTSRYTDTQY
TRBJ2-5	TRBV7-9	ASSHPGLAGEETQY
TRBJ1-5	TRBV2	ASRERGGNQPQH
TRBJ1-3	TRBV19	ASSIRDRGPLSGNTIY
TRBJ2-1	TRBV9	ASSARTEENEQF
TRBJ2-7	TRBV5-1	ASSSGTEGLIYEQY
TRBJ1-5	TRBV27	ASSNRGANQPQH
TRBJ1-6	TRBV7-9	ASSLGARGRNSPLH
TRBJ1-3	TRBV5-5	ASSLAPQGLSGNTIY
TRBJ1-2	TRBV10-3	AISETVARGGYGYT